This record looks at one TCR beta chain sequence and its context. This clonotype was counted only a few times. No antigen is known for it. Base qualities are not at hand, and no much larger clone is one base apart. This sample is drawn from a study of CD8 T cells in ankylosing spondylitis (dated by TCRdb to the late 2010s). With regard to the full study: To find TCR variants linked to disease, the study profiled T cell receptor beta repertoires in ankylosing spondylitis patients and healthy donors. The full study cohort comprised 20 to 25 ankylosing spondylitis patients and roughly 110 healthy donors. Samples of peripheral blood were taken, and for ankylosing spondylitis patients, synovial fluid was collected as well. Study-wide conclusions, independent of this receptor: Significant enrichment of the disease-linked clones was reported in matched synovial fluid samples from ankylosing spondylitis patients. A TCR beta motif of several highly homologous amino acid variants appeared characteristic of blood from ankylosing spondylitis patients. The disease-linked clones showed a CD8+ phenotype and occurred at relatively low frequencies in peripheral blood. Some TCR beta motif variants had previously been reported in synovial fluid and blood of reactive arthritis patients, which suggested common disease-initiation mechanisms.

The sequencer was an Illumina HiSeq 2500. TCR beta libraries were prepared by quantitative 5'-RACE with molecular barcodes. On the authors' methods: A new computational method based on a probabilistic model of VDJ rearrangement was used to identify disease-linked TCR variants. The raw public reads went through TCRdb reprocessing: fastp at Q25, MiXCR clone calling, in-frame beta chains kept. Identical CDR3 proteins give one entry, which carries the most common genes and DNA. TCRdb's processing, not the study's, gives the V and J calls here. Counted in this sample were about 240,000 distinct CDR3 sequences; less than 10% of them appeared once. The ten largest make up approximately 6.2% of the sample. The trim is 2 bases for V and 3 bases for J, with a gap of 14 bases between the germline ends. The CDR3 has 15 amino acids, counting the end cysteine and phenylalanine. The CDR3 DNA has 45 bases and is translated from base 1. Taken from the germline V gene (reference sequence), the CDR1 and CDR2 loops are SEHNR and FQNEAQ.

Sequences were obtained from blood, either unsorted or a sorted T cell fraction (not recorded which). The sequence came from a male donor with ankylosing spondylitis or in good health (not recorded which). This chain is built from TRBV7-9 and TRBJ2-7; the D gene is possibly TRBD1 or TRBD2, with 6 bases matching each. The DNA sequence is TGTGCCAGCAGCTTATCTCCGGAGGGGGACTACGAGCAGTACTTC. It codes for CASSLSPEGDYEQYF.